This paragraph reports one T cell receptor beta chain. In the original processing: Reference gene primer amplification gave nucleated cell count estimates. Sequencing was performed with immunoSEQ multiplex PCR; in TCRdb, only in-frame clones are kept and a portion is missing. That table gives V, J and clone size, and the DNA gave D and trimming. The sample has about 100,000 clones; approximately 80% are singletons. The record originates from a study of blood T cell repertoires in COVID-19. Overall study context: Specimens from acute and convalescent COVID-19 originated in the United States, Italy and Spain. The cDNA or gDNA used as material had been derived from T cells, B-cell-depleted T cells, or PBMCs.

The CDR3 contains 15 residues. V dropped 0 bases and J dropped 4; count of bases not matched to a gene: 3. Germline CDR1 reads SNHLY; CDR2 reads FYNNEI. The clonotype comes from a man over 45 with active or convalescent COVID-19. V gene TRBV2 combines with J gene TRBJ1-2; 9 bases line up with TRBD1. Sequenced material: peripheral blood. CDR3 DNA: TGTGCCAGCAGTGAAGCTACAGGGGGCGTCTATGGCTACACCTTC. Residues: CASSEATGGVYGYTF.